One and the same sample provided the 20 T cell receptor beta chains below, sequenced in a study of shared clonotypes between healthy human individuals. Assay used: immunoSEQ multiplex PCR; TCRdb lists only in-frame clones, some missing. Of around 1.5 million clones in the sample, 95% to 99% were seen once. The sample taken for sequencing was naive CD4+ T cells sorted from blood. As for subset: CD45RA+ positively selected. The source of these receptors is a young man in good health.

V is TRBV27 and J is TRBJ2-7; D call uncertain. CDR1 and CDR2 from the germline V gene are MNHEY and SMNVEV (reference sequence). CDR3 length: 14 amino acids. V was clipped by 5 bases and J by 2 bases, with 13 bases between them. CDR3 DNA sequence: TGTGCCAGCAGTCCGACCTGGCTCGCCTACGAGCAGTACTTC. It translates to CASSPTWLAYEQYF.

CDR3 region: CASSSALTSGVTIEQFF. CDR3 sequence (DNA): TGCGCCAGCAGTTCTGCCCTGACTAGCGGGGTTACAATTGAGCAGTTCTTC. The chain employs TRBV10-1 and TRBJ2-1; the match to TRBD2 covers 11 bases. V shed 5 bases, J shed 9 bases, and the junction held 15 bases outside the gene matches. The CDR3 has 17 residues. Germline V gene lookup returns CDR1 WNHNN and CDR2 SYGVQD (reference sequence).

This clone was recorded once. This rearrangement joins TRBV18 to TRBJ2-2; D is unresolved. The germline V and J ends were trimmed by 2 bases and 0 bases, with 10 bases remaining between them. Germline V lookup: CDR1 KGHSH, CDR2 LQKENI. This CDR3 region has 16 residues. CDR3 amino acids: CASSPRSIPNTGELFF. CDR3 sequence (DNA): TGTGCCAGCTCACCAAGGTCGATACCGAACACCGGGGAGCTGTTTTTT.

The chain has TRBV7-9 and TRBJ1-5; D not certain. This CDR3 contains 14 residues. The germline V and J ends were trimmed by 3 bases and 6 bases, with 12 bases remaining between them. Germline CDR1 reads SEHNR; CDR2 reads FQNEAQ (reference sequence). The DNA for the CDR3 is TGTGCCAGCAGCTTTGTCGGAGTCGGTCAGCCCCAGCATTTT. Amino acids: CASSFVGVGQPQHF.

The chain employs TRBV5-4 and TRBJ2-7; a weak D match, TRBD2 (5 bases). V lost 5 bases and J 1 base, leaving 13 bases between the germline ends. Per germline, CDR1 SGHNT and CDR2 YYREEE (reference sequence). The CDR3 runs to 14 residues. The CDR3 protein is CASRSTGNSYEQYF. For the CDR3, the DNA is TGTGCCAGCAGATCTACGGGGAATTCCTACGAGCAGTACTTC.

The rearrangement uses TRBV7-6 and TRBJ2-7, with 12 bases that match TRBD2. The germline gives CDR1 SGHVS, CDR2 FNYEAQ. The CDR3 length is 13 residues. Trimming cost V 5 bases and J 9 bases; bases outside gene matches: 5. The CDR3 sequence: CASSGLAGYGQYF. The CDR3 DNA is TGTGCCAGCAGCGGACTAGCGGGATATGGGCAGTACTTC.

The chain couples TRBV6-1 to TRBJ2-7; D uncertain. Germline V gene data show CDR1 as MNHNS and CDR2 as SASEGT. The CDR3 runs 14 residues. V was cut by 2 bases and J by 0 bases, with 8 bases left in between. DNA of the CDR3: TGTGCCAGCAGTGAACTAGGCGACTCCTACGAGCAGTACTTC. Its protein is CASSELGDSYEQYF.

The chain carries TRBV6-6 and TRBJ2-3; tentatively, D is TRBD1 (5 bases). The CDR3 length is 13 residues. In germline, CDR1 is MNHNY, CDR2 SVGAGI (reference sequence). Trimming cost V 7 bases and J 1 base, with 9 bases left between them. CDR3 sequence (DNA): TGTGCCAGCACCGGCAGGGGCACAGATACGCAGTATTTT. This encodes CASTGRGTDTQYF.

This chain links TRBV28 with TRBJ1-3; D unclear. This CDR3 is built from 16 residues. The V end was cut by 2 bases, the J end by 0 bases, with 11 bases between. CDR1 and CDR2 from the germline V gene are MDHEN and SYDVKM. Written as DNA, the CDR3 is TGTGCCAGCAGTTTAGATACCCCGGGCTCTGGAAACACCATATATTTT. It specifies CASSLDTPGSGNTIYF.

Details on this clone: This CDR3 is also generated by other DNA sequences in the sample. V usage is TRBV5-1 and J usage is TRBJ2-5; 11 bases match TRBD2. Trimming at V came to 4 bases and at J to 4 bases, leaving 6 bases not matched to a gene. Looked up from germline, CDR1 is SGHRS and CDR2 is YFSETQ. The CDR3 length is 15 residues. CDR3 in amino acids: CASSLDLAGGETQYF. The CDR3 DNA reads as TGCGCCAGCAGCCTAGACCTAGCGGGAGGAGAGACCCAGTACTTC.

The chain couples TRBV15 to TRBJ1-4; D unclear. Deletions cut 5 bases from V and 6 bases from J, with 16 bases between. The length of the CDR3 is 15 residues. CDR1 LNHNV and CDR2 YYDKDF come from the germline V gene (reference sequence). This chain's CDR3 is CATSRRVGLDEKLFF. The CDR3 DNA sequence: TGTGCCACCAGCCGCCGAGTTGGGCTCGATGAAAAACTGTTTTTT.

The CDR3 region has the DNA TGTGCCAGCAGTTCAAGCGGGGTCACAGATACGCAGTATTTT. This encodes CASSSSGVTDTQYF. The V call is TRBV28, the J call TRBJ2-3, with TRBD2 matching over 7 bases. Germline CDR1 is MDHEN and CDR2 is SYDVKM. This CDR3 contains 14 residues. Germline trimming cut 4 bases from V and 2 bases from J; bases unmatched to any gene: 3.

CDR3 loop: CASSGSLHTDTQYF. The CDR3 region has the DNA TGTGCCAGCAGCGGTTCCTTACACACAGATACGCAGTATTTT. The gene calls are TRBV9 and TRBJ2-3; D call uncertain. The V and J ends lost 3 bases and 2 bases respectively, with 10 bases between them. The CDR3 consists of 14 residues. Germline CDR1 and CDR2: SGDLS and YYNGEE.

The chain joins TRBV6-5 to TRBJ2-7; no clear D. V was trimmed by 2 bases and J by 0 bases, leaving 5 bases between them. The CDR3 contains 13 residues. Germline-derived CDR1 and CDR2 are MNHEY and SVGAGI. The CDR3: CASSYRTSYEQYF. CDR3 DNA: TGTGCCAGCAGTTACAGGACCTCCTACGAGCAGTACTTC.

J is TRBJ1-1 and V is TRBV5-1; D is possibly TRBD1 (6 bases). V gave up 4 bases and J gave up 0 bases, with 25 bases separating them. Germline CDR1 SGHRS, CDR2 YFSETQ. CDR3 size: 19 residues. The CDR3 reads CASSLGLRARRDMNTEAFF. The CDR3 DNA reads as TGCGCCAGCAGCCTGGGACTGAGGGCAAGGAGGGACATGAACACTGAAGCTTTCTTT.

The J gene is TRBJ2-1, the V gene TRBV28, with a possible D match to TRBD1 (5 bases). V was cut by 7 bases and J by 4 bases, with 17 bases left in between. The CDR3 has 15 amino acids. CDR1 MDHEN and CDR2 SYDVKM come from the germline V gene. CDR3 sequence (DNA): TGTGCCAGCATAAATGGGGCCTTGAATTACAATGAGCAGTTCTTC. Its protein product is CASINGALNYNEQFF.

The rearrangement uses TRBV27 and TRBJ2-5; tentatively, D is TRBD2 (5 bases). This CDR3 is 15 amino acids long. The V gene lost 7 bases and the J gene lost 4 bases, with 19 bases spanning the gap. The V gene's germline CDR1 is MNHEY and CDR2 SMNVEV (reference sequence). CDR3 DNA sequence: TGTGCCAGCAAACGGGGTGCCCAGATCCGAGAGACCCAGTACTTC. This translates into CASKRGAQIRETQYF.

V usage is TRBV7-8 and J usage is TRBJ2-7, with D perhaps TRBD2 (5 bases). Trimming took 2 bases from V and 4 from J, leaving 12 bases between them. CDR1 is SGHVS and CDR2 is FQNEAQ in the germline V gene. The CDR3 sequence is 14 residues long. CDR3: CASSLSPAVYEQYF. Written as DNA, the CDR3 is TGTGCCAGCAGCTTATCACCAGCGGTTTACGAGCAGTACTTC.

This clone was seen only once. This chain links TRBV7-8 with TRBJ2-1, with D hard to call. The CDR3 length is 14 residues. V was cut by 3 bases and J by 8 bases, with 14 bases left in between. Looked up from germline, CDR1 is SGHVS and CDR2 is FQNEAQ. The CDR3: CASSFRTNGDEQFF. DNA of the CDR3: TGTGCCAGCAGCTTTCGGACCAATGGCGATGAGCAGTTCTTC.

This rearrangement joins TRBV5-1 to TRBJ2-2; TRBD1 aligns across 11 bases. Germline assignment: CDR1 SGHRS and CDR2 YFSETQ. J gave up 7 bases and V 4 bases, and 6 bases lay outside the gene matches. The CDR3 spans 15 residues. The CDR3 region is CASSQGQGAIGELFF. The CDR3 coding sequence is TGCGCCAGCAGCCAAGGACAGGGGGCCATCGGGGAGCTGTTTTTT.